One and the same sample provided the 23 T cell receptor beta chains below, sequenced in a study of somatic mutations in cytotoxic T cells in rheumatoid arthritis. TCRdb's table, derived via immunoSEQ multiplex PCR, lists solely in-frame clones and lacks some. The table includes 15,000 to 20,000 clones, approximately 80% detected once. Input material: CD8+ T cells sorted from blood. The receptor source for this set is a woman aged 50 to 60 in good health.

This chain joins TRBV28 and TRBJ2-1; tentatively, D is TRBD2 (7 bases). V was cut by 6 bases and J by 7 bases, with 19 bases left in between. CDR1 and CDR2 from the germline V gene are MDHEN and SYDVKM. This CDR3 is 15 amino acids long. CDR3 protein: CASSSGTKRFNEQFF. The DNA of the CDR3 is TGTGCCAGCAGCAGCGGGACAAAGCGTTTTAATGAGCAGTTCTTC.

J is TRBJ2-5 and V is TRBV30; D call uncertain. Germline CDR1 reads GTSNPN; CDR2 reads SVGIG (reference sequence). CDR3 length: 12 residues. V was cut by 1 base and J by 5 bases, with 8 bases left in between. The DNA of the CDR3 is TGTGCCTGGAGTGGGCTGCCGGAGACCCAGTACTTC. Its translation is CAWSGLPETQYF.

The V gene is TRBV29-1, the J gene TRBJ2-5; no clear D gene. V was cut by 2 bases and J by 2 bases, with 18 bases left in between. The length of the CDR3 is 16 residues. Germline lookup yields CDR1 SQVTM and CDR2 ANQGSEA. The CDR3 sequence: CSVEIPPRLDQETQYF. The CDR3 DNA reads TGCAGCGTTGAAATCCCCCCCCGGCTAGATCAAGAGACCCAGTACTTC.

This chain's CDR3 is CASSLRTTYEQYF. The CDR3 region has the DNA TGTGCCAGCAGTTTAAGGACAACTTACGAGCAGTACTTC. This chain links TRBV28 with TRBJ2-7; D might be TRBD1 (5 bases). The CDR3 covers 13 residues. Germline values: CDR1 MDHEN, CDR2 SYDVKM. V dropped 2 bases and J dropped 4 bases, with 9 bases sitting between them.

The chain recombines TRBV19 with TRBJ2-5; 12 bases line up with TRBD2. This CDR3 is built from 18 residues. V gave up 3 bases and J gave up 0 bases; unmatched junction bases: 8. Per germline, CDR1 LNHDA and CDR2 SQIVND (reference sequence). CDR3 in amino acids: CASSILAGGPNHQETQYF. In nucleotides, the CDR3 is TGTGCCAGTAGTATCCTAGCGGGAGGGCCTAATCACCAAGAGACCCAGTACTTC.

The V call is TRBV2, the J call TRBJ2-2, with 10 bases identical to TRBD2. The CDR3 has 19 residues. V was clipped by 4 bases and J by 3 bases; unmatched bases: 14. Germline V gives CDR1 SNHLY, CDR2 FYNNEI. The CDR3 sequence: CASSGLAGDGRVYTGELFF. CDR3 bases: TGTGCCAGCAGTGGGCTAGCGGGAGATGGGAGAGTTTACACCGGGGAGCTGTTTTTT.

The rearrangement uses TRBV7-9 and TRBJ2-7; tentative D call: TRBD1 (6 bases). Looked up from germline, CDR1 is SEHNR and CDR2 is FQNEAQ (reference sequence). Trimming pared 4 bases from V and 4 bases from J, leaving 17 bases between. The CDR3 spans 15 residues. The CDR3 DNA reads TGTGCCAGCAGCTCGACAGGAACGACTACTTACGAGCAGTACTTC. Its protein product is CASSSTGTTTYEQYF.

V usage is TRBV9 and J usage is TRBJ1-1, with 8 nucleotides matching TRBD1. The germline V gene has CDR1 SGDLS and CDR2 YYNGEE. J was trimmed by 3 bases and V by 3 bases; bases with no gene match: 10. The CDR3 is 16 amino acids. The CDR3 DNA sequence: TGTGCCAGCAGCGCCCCGAGAGACAGGGGAGACACTGAAGCTTTCTTT. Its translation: CASSAPRDRGDTEAFF.

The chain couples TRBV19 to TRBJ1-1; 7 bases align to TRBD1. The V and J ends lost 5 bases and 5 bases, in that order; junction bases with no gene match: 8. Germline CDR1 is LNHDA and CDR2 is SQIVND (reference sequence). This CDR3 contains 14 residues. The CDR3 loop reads CASSASGGWTEAFF. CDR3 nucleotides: TGTGCCAGTAGTGCCTCAGGGGGGTGGACTGAAGCTTTCTTT.

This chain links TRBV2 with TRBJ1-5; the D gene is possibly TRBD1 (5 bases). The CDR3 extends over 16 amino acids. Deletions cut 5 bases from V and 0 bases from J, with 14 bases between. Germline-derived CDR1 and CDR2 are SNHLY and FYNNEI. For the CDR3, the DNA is TGTGCCAGCAGTTGGGACGGGTTTTATAGCAATCAGCCCCAGCATTTT. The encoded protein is CASSWDGFYSNQPQHF.

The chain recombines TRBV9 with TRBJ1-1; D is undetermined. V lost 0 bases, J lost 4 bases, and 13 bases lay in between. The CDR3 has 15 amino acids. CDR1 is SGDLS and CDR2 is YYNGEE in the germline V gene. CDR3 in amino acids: CASSVGGSSATEAFF. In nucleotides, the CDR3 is TGTGCCAGCAGCGTAGGTGGGAGTTCGGCCACTGAAGCTTTCTTT.

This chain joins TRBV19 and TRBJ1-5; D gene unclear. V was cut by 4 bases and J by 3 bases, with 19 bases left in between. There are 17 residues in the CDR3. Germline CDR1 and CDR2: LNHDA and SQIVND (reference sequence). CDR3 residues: CASSTVRREGVNQPQHF. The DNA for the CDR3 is TGTGCCAGTAGTACTGTGAGACGGGAAGGAGTCAATCAGCCCCAGCATTTT.

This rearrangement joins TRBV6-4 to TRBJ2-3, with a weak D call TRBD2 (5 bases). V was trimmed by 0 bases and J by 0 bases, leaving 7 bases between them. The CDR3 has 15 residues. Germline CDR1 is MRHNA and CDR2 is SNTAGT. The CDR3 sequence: CASSDSLASTDTQYF. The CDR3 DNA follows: TGTGCCAGCAGTGACTCCCTAGCAAGCACAGATACGCAGTATTTT.

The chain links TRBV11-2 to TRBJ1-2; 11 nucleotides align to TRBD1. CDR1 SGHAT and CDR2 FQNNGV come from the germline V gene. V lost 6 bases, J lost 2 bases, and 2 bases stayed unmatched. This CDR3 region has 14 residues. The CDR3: CASSWDRGNYGYTF. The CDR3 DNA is TGTGCCAGCAGTTGGGACAGGGGGAACTATGGCTACACCTTC.

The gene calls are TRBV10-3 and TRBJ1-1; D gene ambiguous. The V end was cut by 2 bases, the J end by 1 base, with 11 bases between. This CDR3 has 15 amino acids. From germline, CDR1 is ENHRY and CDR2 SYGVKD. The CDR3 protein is CAISEDPAGNTEAFF. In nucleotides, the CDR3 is TGTGCCATCAGTGAGGACCCGGCGGGGAACACTGAAGCTTTCTTT.

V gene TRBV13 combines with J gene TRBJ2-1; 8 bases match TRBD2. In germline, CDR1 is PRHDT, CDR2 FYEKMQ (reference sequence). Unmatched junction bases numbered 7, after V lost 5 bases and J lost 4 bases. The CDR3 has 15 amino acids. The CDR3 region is CASSPTGRVYNEQFF. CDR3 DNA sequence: TGTGCCAGCAGCCCCACCGGGAGGGTTTACAATGAGCAGTTCTTC. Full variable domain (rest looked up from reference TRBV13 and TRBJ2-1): AAGVIQSPRHLIKEKRETATLKCYPIPRHDTVYWYQQGPGQDPQFLISFYEKMQSDKGSIPDRFSAQQFSDYHSELNMSSLELGDSALYFCASSPTGRVYNEQFFGPGTRLTVL.

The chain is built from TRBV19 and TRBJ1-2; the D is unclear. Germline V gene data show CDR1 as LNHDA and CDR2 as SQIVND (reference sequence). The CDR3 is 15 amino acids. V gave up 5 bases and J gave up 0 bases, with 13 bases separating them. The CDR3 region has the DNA TGTGCCAGTAGTCTGAACAGAGGAGCTAACTATGGCTACACCTTC. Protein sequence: CASSLNRGANYGYTF.

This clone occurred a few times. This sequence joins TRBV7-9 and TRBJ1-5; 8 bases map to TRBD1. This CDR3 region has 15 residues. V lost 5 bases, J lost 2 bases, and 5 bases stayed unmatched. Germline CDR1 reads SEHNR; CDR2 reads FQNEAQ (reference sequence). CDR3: CASSNGQGRNQPQHF. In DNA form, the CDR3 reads TGTGCCAGCAGCAACGGACAGGGACGCAATCAGCCCCAGCATTTT.

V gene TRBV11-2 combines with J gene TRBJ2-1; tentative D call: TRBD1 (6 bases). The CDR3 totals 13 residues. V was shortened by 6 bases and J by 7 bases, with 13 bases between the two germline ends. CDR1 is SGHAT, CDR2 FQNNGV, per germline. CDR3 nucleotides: TGTGCCAGCAGACACCTGACAGGAAATGAGCAGTTCTTC. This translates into CASRHLTGNEQFF.

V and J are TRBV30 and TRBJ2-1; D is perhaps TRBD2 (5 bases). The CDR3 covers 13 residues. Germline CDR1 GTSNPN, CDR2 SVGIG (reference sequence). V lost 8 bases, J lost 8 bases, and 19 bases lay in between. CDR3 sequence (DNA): TGTGCCGGGGAAAGGGTAGTCGGGGATGAGCAGTTCTTC. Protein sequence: CAGERVVGDEQFF.

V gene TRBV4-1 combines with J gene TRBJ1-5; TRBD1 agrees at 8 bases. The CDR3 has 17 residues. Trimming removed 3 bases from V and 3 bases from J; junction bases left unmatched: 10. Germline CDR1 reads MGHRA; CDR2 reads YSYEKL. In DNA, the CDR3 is TGCGCCAGCAGCCACCTCGGGACAGGCGGTTTCAATCAGCCCCAGCATTTT. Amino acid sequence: CASSHLGTGGFNQPQHF.

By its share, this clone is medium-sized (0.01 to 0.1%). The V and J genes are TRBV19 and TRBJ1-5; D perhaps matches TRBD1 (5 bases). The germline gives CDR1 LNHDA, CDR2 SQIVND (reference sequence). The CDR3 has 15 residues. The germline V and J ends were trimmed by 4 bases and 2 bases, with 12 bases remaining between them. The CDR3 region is CASSTGLRGNQPQHF. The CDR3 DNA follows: TGTGCCAGTAGTACGGGACTGAGGGGCAATCAGCCCCAGCATTTT.

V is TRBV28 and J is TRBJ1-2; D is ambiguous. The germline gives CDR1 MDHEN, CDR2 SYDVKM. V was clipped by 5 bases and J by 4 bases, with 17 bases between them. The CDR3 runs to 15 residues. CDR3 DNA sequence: TGTGCCAGCAGTCAGGACGTTCCGGGAAGCTATGGCTACACCTTC. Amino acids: CASSQDVPGSYGYTF.